Sequencing of this TCR beta chain was carried out in a study of resident and recirculating memory T cells in vitiligo. Across the whole study: Each patient gave two lesional and two nonlesional epidermal shave biopsies, plus PBMCs.

In the case of this clone: Its antigen is unidentified.

Data came from immunoSEQ multiplex PCR; TCRdb stores just in-frame clones and leaves some out. Of some 70,000 clones listed, 80% to 95% are singletons. Germline-derived CDR1 and CDR2 are LGHNA and YSLEER. CDR3 length: 13 residues. V lost 4 bases, J lost 5 bases, and 11 bases lay in between. Findings and caveats of the study: Vitiligo lesions lacked a unique dominant clone, and clonality varied.

Sequenced sample: blood. The TCR was taken from a male donor with vitiligo. V gene TRBV4-3 combines with J gene TRBJ2-5, with D hard to call. The chain's CDR3 is CASSLWIGETQYF. For the CDR3, the DNA is TGCGCCAGCAGCCTTTGGATCGGGGAGACCCAGTACTTC.